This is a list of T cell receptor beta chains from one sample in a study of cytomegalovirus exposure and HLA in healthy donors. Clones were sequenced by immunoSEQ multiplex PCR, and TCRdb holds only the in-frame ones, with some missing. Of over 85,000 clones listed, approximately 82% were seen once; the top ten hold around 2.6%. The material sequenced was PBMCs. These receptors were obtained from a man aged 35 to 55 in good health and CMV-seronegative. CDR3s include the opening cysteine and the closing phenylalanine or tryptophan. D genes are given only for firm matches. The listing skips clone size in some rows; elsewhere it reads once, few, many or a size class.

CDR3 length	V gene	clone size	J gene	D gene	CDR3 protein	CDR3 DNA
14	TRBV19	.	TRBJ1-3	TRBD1	CASTGQFSGNTIYF	TGTGCCAGTACGGGACAGTTCTCTGGAAACACCATATATTTT
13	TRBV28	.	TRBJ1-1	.	CASSRIKNTEAFF	TGTGCCAGCAGTCGTATAAAAAACACTGAAGCTTTCTTT
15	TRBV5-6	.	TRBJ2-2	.	CASSPIRQDTGELFF	TGTGCCAGCAGCCCAATCCGACAGGACACCGGGGAGCTGTTTTTT
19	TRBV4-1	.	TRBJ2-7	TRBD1	CASSQDPGQGKGPSYEQYF	TGCGCCAGCAGCCAGGATCCGGGACAGGGGAAGGGGCCCTCCTACGAGCAGTACTTC
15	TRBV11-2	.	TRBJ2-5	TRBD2	CASSLGGLAGETQYF	TGTGCCAGCAGCTTAGGGGGACTAGCAGGGGAGACCCAGTACTTC
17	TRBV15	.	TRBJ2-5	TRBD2	CATSRTSPGGPGETQYF	TGTGCCACCAGCAGAACCTCTCCGGGGGGGCCGGGAGAGACCCAGTACTTC
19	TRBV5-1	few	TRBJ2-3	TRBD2	CASSLTWASGGPVTDTQYF	TGCGCCAGCAGCTTAACATGGGCTAGCGGGGGGCCGGTGACAGATACGCAGTATTTT
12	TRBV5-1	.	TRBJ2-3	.	CASSPRGDTQYF	TGCGCCAGCAGCCCAAGGGGGGATACGCAGTATTTT
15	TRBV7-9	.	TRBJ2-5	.	CASSSRGAPAETQYF	TGTGCCAGCAGCTCCAGGGGGGCTCCAGCGGAGACCCAGTACTTC
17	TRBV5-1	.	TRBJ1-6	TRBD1	CASSLVAGQVYNSPLHF	TGCGCCAGCAGCTTGGTTGCGGGACAGGTCTATAATTCACCCCTCCACTTT
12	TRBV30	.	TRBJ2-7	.	CAWSFVADEQYF	TGTGCCTGGAGTTTCGTGGCAGACGAGCAGTACTTC
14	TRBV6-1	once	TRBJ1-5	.	CASIQVGFNQPQHF	TGTGCCAGCATACAGGTAGGATTCAATCAGCCCCAGCATTTT
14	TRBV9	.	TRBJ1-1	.	CASSLAIQGTEAFF	TGTGCCAGCAGCTTAGCTATCCAGGGCACTGAAGCTTTCTTT
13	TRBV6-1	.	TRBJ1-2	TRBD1	CASSWGQTGGYTF	TGTGCCAGCAGTTGGGGACAGACAGGTGGCTACACCTTC
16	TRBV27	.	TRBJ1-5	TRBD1	CASRLEGQGAGQPQHF	TGTGCCAGCAGGCTCGAGGGACAGGGGGCCGGTCAGCCCCAGCATTTT
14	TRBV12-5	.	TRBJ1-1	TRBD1	CASGRQGVGNEAFF	TGTGCTAGTGGTAGACAGGGGGTTGGTAATGAAGCTTTCTTT
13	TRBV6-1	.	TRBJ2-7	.	CASSGFPTYEQYF	TGTGCCAGTTCAGGGTTTCCCACTTACGAGCAGTACTTC
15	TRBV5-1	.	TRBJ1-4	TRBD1	CASSDAGGSGEKLFF	TGCGCCAGCAGCGACGCAGGGGGCTCCGGGGAAAAACTGTTTTTT
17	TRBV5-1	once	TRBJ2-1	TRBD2	CASSFSSGGSSYNEQFF	TGCGCCAGCAGCTTCTCTAGCGGGGGGTCATCCTACAATGAGCAGTTCTTC
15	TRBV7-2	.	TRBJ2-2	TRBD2	CASSLNSGVAGELFF	TGTGCCAGCAGCTTAAATAGCGGGGTTGCGGGGGAGCTGTTTTTT
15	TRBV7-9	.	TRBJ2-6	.	CASSDRGAGANVLTF	TGTGCCAGCAGCGACCGGGGAGCTGGGGCCAACGTCCTGACTTTC
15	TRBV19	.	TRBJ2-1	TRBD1	CASSPGQGFYNEQFF	TGTGCCAGTAGCCCGGGACAGGGGTTCTACAATGAGCAGTTCTTC
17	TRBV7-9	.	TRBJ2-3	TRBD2	CASSLEPAGGGTDTQYF	TGTGCCAGCAGCTTAGAGCCAGCGGGGGGAGGCACAGATACGCAGTATTTT
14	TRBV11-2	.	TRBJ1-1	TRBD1	CASSRGQGNSEAFF	TGTGCCAGCAGCCGGGGACAGGGGAATTCGGAAGCTTTCTTT
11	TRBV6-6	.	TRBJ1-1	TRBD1	CASIFGQDAFF	TGTGCCAGCATCTTTGGACAGGACGCTTTCTTT
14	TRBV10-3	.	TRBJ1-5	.	CAISEAGTNQPQHF	TGTGCCATCAGTGAGGCGGGAACCAATCAGCCCCAGCATTTT
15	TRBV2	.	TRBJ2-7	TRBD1	CASSGGQPNYYEQYF	TGTGCCAGCAGTGGGGGACAGCCGAACTACTACGAGCAGTACTTC
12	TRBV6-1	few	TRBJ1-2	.	CASTHREYGYTF	TGTGCCAGCACGCACAGGGAGTATGGCTACACCTTC
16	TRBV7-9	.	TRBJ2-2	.	CASSSAGADSTGELFF	TGTGCCAGCAGCTCAGCCGGAGCCGATAGCACCGGGGAGCTGTTTTTT
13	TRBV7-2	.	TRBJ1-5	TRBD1	CASSNTGDQPQHF	TGTGCCAGCAGTAACACAGGGGATCAGCCCCAGCATTTT
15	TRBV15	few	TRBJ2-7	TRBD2	CATSRAGLGDYEQYF	TGTGCCACCAGCAGAGCGGGACTAGGGGACTACGAGCAGTACTTC
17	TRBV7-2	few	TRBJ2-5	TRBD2	CASSPLASYRGVETQYF	TGTGCCAGCAGCCCACTCGCATCCTACCGGGGGGTAGAGACCCAGTACTTC
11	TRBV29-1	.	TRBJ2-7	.	CSAGVSYEQYF	TGCAGCGCCGGGGTCTCCTACGAGCAGTACTTC
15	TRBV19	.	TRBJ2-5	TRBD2	CASSLGRGGQETQYF	TGTGCCAGTAGTCTTGGGCGGGGGGGCCAAGAGACCCAGTACTTC
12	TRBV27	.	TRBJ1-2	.	CASSPNQYGYTF	TGTGCCAGCAGTCCGAATCAGTATGGCTACACCTTC
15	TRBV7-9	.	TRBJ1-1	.	CASSPPYRTHTEAFF	TGTGCCAGCAGCCCTCCTTACCGGACACACACTGAAGCTTTCTTT
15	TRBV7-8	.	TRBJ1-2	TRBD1	CASSLEEGASYGYTF	TGTGCCAGCAGCTTAGAGGAGGGGGCGAGCTATGGCTACACCTTC
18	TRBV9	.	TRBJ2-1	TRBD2	CASSVAPSSGSFYNEQFF	TGTGCCAGCAGCGTAGCCCCTTCTAGCGGGAGCTTCTACAATGAGCAGTTCTTC
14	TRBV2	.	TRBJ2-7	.	CASSEGRGGYEQYF	TGTGCCAGCAGTGAAGGTAGAGGGGGCTACGAGCAGTACTTC
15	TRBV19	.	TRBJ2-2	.	CASSTFGGLTGELFF	TGTGCCAGTAGTACTTTCGGAGGGTTGACCGGGGAGCTGTTTTTT
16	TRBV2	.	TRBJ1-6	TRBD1	CASINGQGTLNSPLHF	TGTGCCAGCATTAATGGACAGGGAACTTTAAATTCACCCCTCCACTTT
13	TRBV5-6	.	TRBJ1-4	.	CASSLAGVGKLFF	TGTGCCAGCAGCTTGGCGGGAGTGGGAAAACTGTTTTTT
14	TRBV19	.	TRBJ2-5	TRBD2	CASKTSGGRETQYF	TGTGCCAGTAAAACTAGCGGGGGACGAGAGACCCAGTACTTC
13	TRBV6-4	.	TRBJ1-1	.	CASSTGVGTEAFF	TGTGCCAGTTCAACAGGCGTGGGCACTGAAGCTTTCTTT
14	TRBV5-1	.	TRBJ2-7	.	CASSFSGDSYEQYF	TGCGCCAGCAGCTTCTCCGGGGACTCCTACGAGCAGTACTTC
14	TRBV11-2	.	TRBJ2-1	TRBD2	CASSLGRGGSGQFF	TGTGCCAGCAGCCTAGGACGGGGAGGGTCGGGGCAGTTCTTC
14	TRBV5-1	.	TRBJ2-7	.	CASSLGAPFYEQYF	TGCGCCAGCAGCTTGGGGGCACCTTTCTACGAGCAGTACTTC
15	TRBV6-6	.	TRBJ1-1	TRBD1	CASSYEGAAYTEAFF	TGTGCCAGCAGTTACGAGGGGGCGGCGTACACTGAAGCTTTCTTT
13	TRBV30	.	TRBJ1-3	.	CAWSRTPGNTIYF	TGTGCCTGGAGTCGGACTCCTGGAAACACCATATATTTT
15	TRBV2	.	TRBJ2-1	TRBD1	CAPTNRTGPYNEQFF	TGTGCCCCAACTAACAGGACAGGGCCTTACAATGAGCAGTTCTTC
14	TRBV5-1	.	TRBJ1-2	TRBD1	CASSSGTGVYGYTF	TGCGCCAGCAGCTCCGGGACAGGGGTCTATGGCTACACCTTC